Below are 27 T cell receptor beta chains sequenced from a single sample in a study of T cell responses to AZD1222 COVID-19 vaccine. Clones were read by immunoSEQ multiplex PCR, and TCRdb kept only the in-frame ones, dropping some. The table lists around 45,000 clones, around three quarters of them singletons. Sequencing was performed on peripheral blood, taken 28 days after the second dose of the MenACWY control vaccine. Receptor source: an adult who received the MenACWY meningococcal vaccine as a control.

This sequence joins TRBV5-1 and TRBJ1-1; D is unresolved. The V and J ends lost 0 bases and 0 bases respectively, with 12 bases between them. The CDR3 consists of 16 residues. Germline values: CDR1 SGHRS, CDR2 YFSETQ. CDR3 DNA sequence: TGCGCCAGCAGCTTGGGTAGACCCTCCATGAACACTGAAGCTTTCTTT. Its translation: CASSLGRPSMNTEAFF.

The chain carries TRBV11-2 and TRBJ2-1, with TRBD1 matching over 10 bases. Germline V gene sequence: CDR1 SGHAT, CDR2 FQNNGV. J lost 8 bases, V lost 6 bases, and 13 bases had no gene match. There are 16 residues in the CDR3. The CDR3 DNA reads as TGTGCCAGCAGTCGAACCGGGACAGGGGTCTTCGATGAGCAGTTCTTC. Protein: CASSRTGTGVFDEQFF.

The V gene is TRBV6-5, the J gene TRBJ1-6; D is perhaps TRBD1 (5 bases). The germline V gene has CDR1 MNHEY and CDR2 SVGAGI. The CDR3 is made up of 14 amino acids. V lost 7 bases to trimming and J lost 5 bases, with 12 bases between them. CDR3: CASNPWGDNSPLHF. The CDR3 DNA reads TGTGCCAGCAACCCCTGGGGGGATAATTCACCCCTCCACTTT.

The chain links TRBV13 to TRBJ2-2; TRBD1 matches at 8 bases. The ends lost 1 base at V and 0 bases at J; junction bases unmatched: 10. Germline CDR1 reads PRHDT; CDR2 reads FYEKMQ (reference sequence). CDR3 length: 19 residues. CDR3 DNA sequence: TGTGCCAGCAGCTTAGATAGGGACAGGAGATTCGCGAACACCGGGGAGCTGTTTTTT. It specifies CASSLDRDRRFANTGELFF.

This sequence joins TRBV5-4 and TRBJ1-6, with unresolved D. Trimming stripped 0 bases from V and 0 bases from J, with 10 bases between. Germline CDR1 is SGHNT and CDR2 is YYREEE (reference sequence). The CDR3 spans 17 residues. The CDR3 DNA sequence: TGTGCCAGCAGCTTGGATAAACTGAGCTCCTATAATTCACCCCTCCACTTT. As protein: CASSLDKLSSYNSPLHF.

The rearrangement joins TRBV27 to TRBJ1-1; 9 bases map to TRBD1. Unmatched junction bases numbered 5, after V lost 5 bases and J lost 1 base. The length of the CDR3 is 15 residues. Germline V gene data show CDR1 as MNHEY and CDR2 as SMNVEV (reference sequence). The CDR3 here is CASSPRQGGNTEAFF. DNA of the CDR3: TGTGCCAGCAGTCCGCGACAGGGGGGGAACACTGAAGCTTTCTTT.

The chain uses TRBV11-2 and TRBJ1-2; D gene uncertain. The V gene's germline CDR1 is SGHAT and CDR2 FQNNGV. Deletions cut 0 bases from V and 8 bases from J, with 10 bases between. The CDR3 is made up of 13 amino acids. DNA for the CDR3: TGTGCCAGCAGCTTAGAAGGGTTTGGGGGCTACACCTTC. Translated, it gives CASSLEGFGGYTF.

This clone was counted a single time. The chain is built from TRBV14 and TRBJ1-4; no clear D. The CDR3 is 14 amino acids. CDR1 SGHDN and CDR2 FVKESK come from the germline V gene. V lost 5 bases and J 5 bases, leaving 12 bases between the germline ends. CDR3 in amino acids: CASSYRKGNEKLFF. The CDR3 region has the DNA TGTGCCAGCAGCTATCGGAAAGGGAATGAAAAACTGTTTTTT. Variable domain in full (rest from reference TRBV14 and TRBJ1-4): EAGVTQFPSHSVIEKGQTVTLRCDPISGHDNLYWYRRVMGKEIKFLLHFVKESKQDESGMPNNRFLAERTGGTYSTLKVQPAELEDSGVYFCASSYRKGNEKLFFGSGTQLSVL.

The gene calls are TRBV7-8 and TRBJ1-2, with unresolved D. CDR3 length: 14 residues. The germline V gene encodes CDR1 SGHVS and CDR2 FQNEAQ. Trimming left V 1 base short and J 4 bases short, with 10 bases between. CDR3 in DNA: TGTGCCAGCAGCTTAGTAGAGGGTGCCTATGGCTACACCTTC. The encoded protein is CASSLVEGAYGYTF. Supplemented by reference TRBV7-8 and TRBJ1-2, the full variable domain reads GAGVSQSPRYKVAKRGQDVALRCDPISGHVSLFWYQQALGQGPEFLTYFQNEAQLDKSGLPSDRFFAERPEGSVSTLKIQRTQQEDSAVYLCASSLVEGAYGYTFGSGTRLTVV.

The CDR3 is CASSSWGGGEAFF. The CDR3 DNA reads as TGTGCCAGCAGTTCTTGGGGCGGGGGTGAAGCTTTCTTT. This chain connects TRBV12-3 or TRBV12-4 to TRBJ1-1, with D maybe TRBD1 (5 bases). V was clipped by 4 bases and J by 7 bases, with 13 bases between them. This CDR3 comprises 13 residues.

The V call is TRBV7-2, the J call TRBJ1-5, with TRBD1 matching 8 bases. Germline CDR1 SGHTA, CDR2 FQGNSA. V trimming: 1 base; J trimming: 4 bases; junction bases outside the gene matches: 3. The CDR3 consists of 15 residues. The CDR3 is CASSLDWTGNQPQHF. The CDR3 nucleotides read TGTGCCAGCAGCTTAGACTGGACAGGGAATCAGCCCCAGCATTTT.

This clone was counted a single time. The rearrangement uses TRBV9 and TRBJ2-7; no definite D call. CDR3 length equals 12 residues. The V end lost 3 bases, the J end lost 6 bases, and 10 bases lay between the germline ends. Per the germline V gene, CDR1 is SGDLS and CDR2 is YYNGEE. CDR3 DNA: TGTGCCAGCAGCGATCGGTTAGGCGAGCAGTACTTC. It codes for CASSDRLGEQYF.

The chain is built from TRBV29-1 and TRBJ2-3; 8 positions match TRBD2. This CDR3 is 13 amino acids long. Germline CDR1 reads SQVTM; CDR2 reads ANQGSEA. With 4 bases clipped from V and 4 bases from J, the junction kept 4 bases outside the gene matches. CDR3 in amino acids: CSVAGGVADTQYF. CDR3 DNA sequence: TGCAGCGTTGCCGGGGGGGTGGCAGATACGCAGTATTTT.

DNA of the CDR3: TGTGCCAGCAGCGTAGGCACAGGGGCCCACTATGGCTACACCTTC. Its translation: CASSVGTGAHYGYTF. J is TRBJ1-2 and V is TRBV9; 7 bases fit TRBD1. The CDR3 is 15 residues long. Germline loops: CDR1 SGDLS, CDR2 YYNGEE. J gave up 3 bases and V 0 bases, and 5 bases lay outside the gene matches.

The chain links TRBV6-4 to TRBJ2-3, with D possibly matching TRBD2 (5 bases). The CDR3 is 17 amino acids. Germline V gene lookup returns CDR1 MRHNA and CDR2 SNTAGT. Trimming shortened V by 0 bases and J by 0 bases, and 13 bases separated the two germline ends. The DNA for the CDR3 is TGTGCCAGCAGTGACTCGGGGAGCCGGGGTAGCACAGATACGCAGTATTTT. It yields the protein CASSDSGSRGSTDTQYF.

This chain uses TRBV9 with TRBJ2-1, with unresolved D. The V and J ends lost 3 bases and 7 bases respectively, with 11 bases between them. This CDR3 contains 13 residues. CDR1 SGDLS and CDR2 YYNGEE come from the germline V gene. In nucleotides, the CDR3 is TGTGCCAGCAGCGCCCCAGTATTAAATGAGCAGTTCTTC. The encoded protein is CASSAPVLNEQFF.

This clone occurred a few times. The chain couples TRBV7-2 to TRBJ2-2; D not certain. The CDR3 length is 14 residues. Germline assignment: CDR1 SGHTA and CDR2 FQGNSA. V shed 4 bases and J shed 7 bases, with 13 bases lying between them. Here the CDR3 reads CASSSNTRNGELFF. The CDR3 DNA sequence: TGTGCCAGCAGCTCCAATACAAGAAACGGGGAGCTGTTTTTT.

The chain couples TRBV2 to TRBJ2-1; D is unresolved. The CDR3 totals 16 residues. V shed 6 bases and J shed 0 bases, with 15 bases lying between them. The germline V gene has CDR1 SNHLY and CDR2 FYNNEI. The CDR3 is CASRRKLSSSYNEQFF. The CDR3 bases are TGTGCCAGCAGACGGAAATTATCAAGCTCCTACAATGAGCAGTTCTTC. The complete variable domain, with remaining parts taken from reference TRBV2 and TRBJ2-1, reads EPEVTQTPSHQVTQMGQEVILRCVPISNHLYFYWYRQILGQKVEFLVSFYNNEISEKSEIFDDQFSVERPDGSNFTLKIRSTKLEDSAMYFCASRRKLSSSYNEQFFGPGTRLTVL.

The chain carries TRBV3-1 (or the pseudogene TRBV3-2) and TRBJ1-2; D is possibly TRBD1 (5 bases). The CDR3 runs to 12 residues. V lost 3 bases and J 8 bases, leaving 10 bases between the germline ends. CDR1 LGHDT and CDR2 YNNKEL come from the germline V gene (reference sequence). DNA for the CDR3: TGTGCCAGCAGCCACCTCCAGGGCGGCTACACCTTC. It translates to CASSHLQGGYTF.

The chain uses TRBV18 and TRBJ1-2; a weak D match, TRBD1 (6 bases). This CDR3 is 15 amino acids long. Per germline, CDR1 KGHSH and CDR2 LQKENI. Trimming pared 2 bases from V and 4 bases from J, leaving 14 bases between. This chain's CDR3 is CASSPEAGHIYGYTF. CDR3 in DNA: TGTGCCAGCTCACCAGAGGCGGGACACATCTATGGCTACACCTTC.

CDR3 DNA: TGTGCCAGCTCACGGACCGGGACAGACTACGAGCAGTACTTC. It codes for CASSRTGTDYEQYF. The chain combines TRBV18 with TRBJ2-7, with 7 bases fitting TRBD1. Germline values: CDR1 KGHSH, CDR2 LQKENI. The CDR3 is made up of 14 amino acids. V lost 4 bases to trimming and J lost 3 bases; unmatched junction nucleotides: 6.

The chain couples TRBV7-8 to TRBJ2-1, with D maybe TRBD2 (5 bases). Trimming cost V 7 bases and J 3 bases, with 13 bases left between them. CDR1 is SGHVS and CDR2 is FQNEAQ in the germline V gene. The CDR3 length is 14 residues. The CDR3 here is CASTPSRGYNEQFF. In DNA form, the CDR3 reads TGTGCCAGCACCCCTAGCAGAGGCTACAATGAGCAGTTCTTC. Looking up the rest from reference TRBV7-8 and TRBJ2-1 gives the full variable domain: GAGVSQSPRYKVAKRGQDVALRCDPISGHVSLFWYQQALGQGPEFLTYFQNEAQLDKSGLPSDRFFAERPEGSVSTLKIQRTQQEDSAVYLCASTPSRGYNEQFFGPGTRLTVL.

This chain links TRBV5-6 with TRBJ1-1, with D maybe TRBD1 (5 bases). The CDR3 has 13 residues. Germline CDR1 and CDR2: SGHDT and YYEEEE. V lost 5 bases and J 2 bases, leaving 10 bases between the germline ends. The CDR3 here is CASSWGRNTEAFF. In nucleotides, the CDR3 is TGTGCCAGCAGTTGGGGGAGAAACACTGAAGCTTTCTTT.

The CDR3 reads CASSLSVEVVGYTF. CDR3 coding DNA: TGTGCCAGCAGCTTATCAGTGGAGGTCGTGGGCTACACCTTC. The chain joins TRBV7-2 to TRBJ1-2; no clear D. CDR3 length equals 14 residues. Per germline, CDR1 SGHTA and CDR2 FQGNSA. V gave up 2 bases and J gave up 8 bases, with 15 bases separating them.

V gene TRBV4-2 combines with J gene TRBJ2-2; 13 nucleotides match TRBD2. The CDR3 has 19 residues. The V gene end was trimmed by 0 bases and the J gene end by 3 bases; junction bases not matched to a gene: 7. In germline, CDR1 is LGHNA, CDR2 YNFKEQ. For the CDR3, the DNA is TGTGCCAGCAGCCAAGAGGGGGGACTAGCGGGGCTTCACACCGGGGAGCTGTTTTTT. Its translation: CASSQEGGLAGLHTGELFF.

By frequency in the sample, this clone is large. This chain connects TRBV12-3 or TRBV12-4 to TRBJ1-3; D unresolved. CDR3 length equals 13 residues. The V gene lost 3 bases and the J gene lost 2 bases, with 5 bases spanning the gap. This chain's CDR3 is CASSFSTGNTIYF. DNA of the CDR3: TGTGCCAGCAGTTTTTCTACTGGAAACACCATATATTTT.

CDR3: CASRLEALGSRDREQYF. The CDR3 region has the DNA TGTGCAAGTCGCTTAGAGGCACTAGGGAGTCGGGATCGCGAGCAGTACTTC. The chain joins TRBV12-2 to TRBJ2-7; the table's D call TRBD2 went unverified against the DNA. TRBV12-2 is given as a pseudogene. The CDR3 runs to 17 residues.